Presented here are 32 T cell receptor beta chains from one specimen sequenced in a study of shared clonotypes between healthy human individuals. Sequencing was performed with immunoSEQ multiplex PCR; in TCRdb, only in-frame clones are kept and a portion is missing. The sample yields 1.4 million or so clones, around 98.5% seen once. Sequencing was done on a sample of naive CD4+ T cells sorted from blood. Subset denoted: CD45RA+ positively selected. Receptors were obtained from a young man in good health.

The chain couples TRBV4-3 to TRBJ1-5; D not certain. V was shortened by 0 bases and J by 6 bases, with 9 bases between the two germline ends. CDR1 and CDR2 from the germline V gene are LGHNA and YSLEER. CDR3 size: 14 residues. The CDR3 DNA sequence: TGCGCCAGCAGCCAAGATCTTATGGTTCAGCCCCAGCATTTT. As protein: CASSQDLMVQPQHF.

The rearrangement joins TRBV18 to TRBJ2-1; D is unclear. V lost 3 bases and J 7 bases, leaving 16 bases between the germline ends. The V gene's germline CDR1 is KGHSH and CDR2 LQKENI. CDR3 length: 15 residues. CDR3 loop: CASSPSASLGNEQFF. In nucleotides, the CDR3 is TGTGCCAGCTCACCCTCGGCAAGCCTCGGGAATGAGCAGTTCTTC. Full variable domain (outside the CDR3, taken from reference TRBV18 and TRBJ2-1): NAGVMQNPRHLVRRRGQEARLRCSPMKGHSHVYWYRQLPEEGLKFMVYLQKENIIDESGMPKERFSAEFPKEGPSILRIQQVVRGDSAAYFCASSPSASLGNEQFFGPGTRLTVL.

In DNA, the CDR3 is TGTGCCAGTAGTATATATGGGTCTAGCGGGAGGGCCTTCTACAATGAGCAGTTCTTC. Residues: CASSIYGSSGRAFYNEQFF. This chain links TRBV19 with TRBJ2-1; 12 bases align to TRBD2. The CDR3 is 19 amino acids. V gave up 2 bases and J gave up 3 bases; unmatched junction bases: 11. Germline V CDR1 and CDR2: LNHDA, SQIVND (reference sequence).

Here the CDR3 DNA reads TGTGCCAGCAGTTCCCCTGGGGCAGACGTGGCTGAAGCTTTCTTT. As protein: CASSSPGADVAEAFF. The chain recombines TRBV6-6 with TRBJ1-1, with TRBD1 as a possible D gene (5 bases). V lost 4 bases and J lost 6, with 18 bases in between. CDR3 length: 15 residues. The germline V gene has CDR1 MNHNY and CDR2 SVGAGI (reference sequence).

This clone was recorded once. CDR3 protein: CASSENSGDTQYF. For the CDR3, the DNA is TGTGCCAGCAGTGAAAATTCCGGAGATACGCAGTATTTT. The rearrangement joins TRBV2 to TRBJ2-3; D uncertain. Trimming took off 2 bases at V and 5 bases at J, with 8 bases between the two ends. CDR1 and CDR2 (germline): SNHLY, FYNNEI. The CDR3 is 13 residues long.

The chain combines TRBV4-3 with TRBJ2-7; TRBD1 agrees at 10 bases. Germline CDR1 is LGHNA and CDR2 is YSLEER. Germline trimming cut 2 bases from V and 3 bases from J; bases unmatched to any gene: 7. The CDR3 totals 16 residues. CDR3 in amino acids: CASSQTDRGGLYEQYF. The CDR3 DNA reads as TGCGCCAGCAGCCAAACGGACAGGGGGGGTCTCTACGAGCAGTACTTC.

Of note for this clone: Other DNA sequences from this sample encode an identical CDR3 as well. This chain joins TRBV20-1 and TRBJ2-7; unclear D gene. The germline gives CDR1 DFQATT, CDR2 SNEGSKA (reference sequence). This CDR3 has 11 residues. Trimming took off 1 base at V and 3 bases at J, with 4 bases between the two ends. The CDR3 DNA reads as TGCAGTGCTAGAGCTGGCTACGAGCAGTACTTC. Translation gives CSARAGYEQYF.

The genes are TRBV6-5 and TRBJ2-7; D may correspond to TRBD1 or TRBD2 (5 bases each). Looked up from germline, CDR1 is MNHEY and CDR2 is SVGAGI. V lost 2 bases and J 5 bases, leaving 7 bases between the germline ends. This CDR3 comprises 12 residues. The CDR3 DNA reads TGTGCCAGCAGTTACGAGGGGCACGAGCAGTACTTC. This codes for CASSYEGHEQYF.

The rearrangement uses TRBV29-1 and TRBJ1-2; D is possibly TRBD1 (5 bases). Trimming removed 4 bases at V and 8 bases at J, with 17 bases between. The CDR3 has 13 amino acids. CDR1 and CDR2 (germline): SQVTM, ANQGSEA. The CDR3 region is CSVGSGGLWGYTF. DNA for the CDR3: TGCAGCGTTGGGTCTGGGGGACTATGGGGCTACACCTTC.

This chain connects TRBV7-9 to TRBJ2-3, with 7 positions matching TRBD2. After removal of 3 bases from V and 2 bases from J, the junction contained 5 bases not matched to a gene. CDR1 is SEHNR and CDR2 is FQNEAQ in the germline V gene (reference sequence). The CDR3 covers 15 residues. The CDR3 sequence is CASSFWRGTTDTQYF. Here the CDR3 DNA reads TGTGCCAGCAGCTTTTGGCGGGGGACCACAGATACGCAGTATTTT.

Written as DNA, the CDR3 is TGTGCCAGCAGCTTAGCCTTGGGCAGGGGATATGGCTACACCTTC. Translating gives CASSLALGRGYGYTF. The genes are TRBV7-2 and TRBJ1-2; possibly TRBD1 for D (6 bases). The V gene lost 0 bases and the J gene lost 5 bases, with 13 bases spanning the gap. Germline CDR1 reads SGHTA; CDR2 reads FQGNSA. The CDR3 is 15 residues long.

The chain couples TRBV29-1 to TRBJ1-3, with D hard to call. This CDR3 has 13 amino acids. V lost 4 bases, J lost 0 bases, and 7 bases lay in between. Germline CDR1 SQVTM, CDR2 ANQGSEA. CDR3 DNA: TGCAGCGTTGGTGCAGTCTCTGGAAACACCATATATTTT. Translation gives CSVGAVSGNTIYF.

The rearrangement joins TRBV28 to TRBJ2-5; either TRBD1 or TRBD2 may fit D (8 bases each). The CDR3 consists of 17 residues. V lost 6 bases, J lost 1 base, and 21 bases lay in between. Per the germline V gene, CDR1 is MDHEN and CDR2 is SYDVKM. The CDR3 loop reads CASSPGQGRGGQETQYF. The CDR3 nucleotides read TGTGCCAGCAGCCCAGGACAGGGTCGGGGGGGCCAAGAGACCCAGTACTTC.

The V and J genes are TRBV7-2 and TRBJ2-3; D remains ambiguous. There are 15 residues in the CDR3. V gave up 1 base and J gave up 0 bases, with 8 bases separating them. Germline CDR1 and CDR2: SGHTA and FQGNSA. The CDR3 loop is CASSLVGSSTDTQYF. The CDR3 DNA reads as TGTGCCAGCAGCTTAGTCGGGTCAAGCACAGATACGCAGTATTTT.

The chain carries TRBV19 and TRBJ2-1; 8 nucleotides line up with TRBD2. This CDR3 has 16 residues. The junction had 12 bases not matched to a gene; V was cut back by 5 bases and J by 6 bases. Germline V gene lookup returns CDR1 LNHDA and CDR2 SQIVND (reference sequence). The DNA for the CDR3 is TGTGCCAGTAGTCTCCCTTCGGGAGGGGGGTTCAATGAGCAGTTCTTC. It specifies CASSLPSGGGFNEQFF.

The rearrangement joins TRBV4-2 to TRBJ2-7, with D possibly called TRBD1 or TRBD2 (6 bases each). V gave up 5 bases and J gave up 5 bases, with 19 bases separating them. Germline CDR1 and CDR2: LGHNA and YNFKEQ. The length of the CDR3 is 15 residues. The CDR3 is CASSSLDRGEDEQYF. CDR3 nucleotides: TGTGCCAGCAGCTCCTTGGACAGAGGGGAGGACGAGCAGTACTTC.

This chain joins TRBV18 and TRBJ2-1; 12 bases match TRBD2. With V trimmed by 5 bases and J by 8 bases, 4 bases remained unmatched. CDR3 size: 14 residues. Germline V CDR1 and CDR2: KGHSH, LQKENI. CDR3 sequence: CASSDLAGGYEQFF. DNA for the CDR3: TGTGCCAGCTCAGATCTAGCGGGAGGGTATGAGCAGTTCTTC.

In this sample, this clone turned up once. This chain joins TRBV6-1 and TRBJ2-7, with D possibly matching TRBD2 (6 bases). Germline lookup yields CDR1 MNHNS and CDR2 SASEGT. V shed 8 bases and J shed 2 bases, with 13 bases lying between them. The CDR3 consists of 13 residues. The CDR3 nucleotides read TGTGCCAGCTCCCGACTAGGAGCCTACGAGCAGTACTTC. Amino acid sequence: CASSRLGAYEQYF.

The rearrangement uses TRBV7-8 and TRBJ1-3, with D tentatively TRBD1 (6 bases). Germline CDR1 SGHVS, CDR2 FQNEAQ. This CDR3 contains 15 residues. Trimming removed 4 bases from V and 2 bases from J, with 12 bases in between. The CDR3 nucleotides read TGTGCCAGCAGCTACTCACAGGGAACTGGAAACACCATATATTTT. The encoded protein is CASSYSQGTGNTIYF.

The chain joins TRBV6-5 to TRBJ2-1; D gene unclear. This CDR3 spans 14 amino acids. Germline values: CDR1 MNHEY, CDR2 SVGAGI. Trimming removed 0 bases at V and 11 bases at J, with 14 bases between. CDR3 residues: CASSYSQSGSKQFF. In nucleotides, the CDR3 is TGTGCCAGCAGTTACTCTCAATCAGGAAGTAAGCAGTTCTTC.

V is TRBV7-6 and J is TRBJ2-5; TRBD2 aligns across 14 bases. V trimming: 5 bases; J trimming: 1 base; junction bases outside the gene matches: 9. The CDR3 is 18 residues long. Per germline, CDR1 SGHVS and CDR2 FNYEAQ. CDR3 residues: CASSPQRLAGGLQETQYF. CDR3 DNA: TGTGCCAGCAGCCCTCAAAGACTAGCGGGAGGGCTCCAAGAGACCCAGTACTTC.

This clone has just one count. The V and J genes are TRBV11-2 and TRBJ2-5; 10 bases are shared with TRBD2. V trimming: 5 bases; J trimming: 1 base; junction bases outside the gene matches: 7. Germline CDR1 SGHAT, CDR2 FQNNGV. CDR3 size: 16 residues. CDR3 nucleotide sequence: TGTGCCAGCAGCACATTTAGCGGGAGGTCCCAAGAGACCCAGTACTTC. This encodes CASSTFSGRSQETQYF.

The chain couples TRBV19 to TRBJ1-1, with TRBD1 matching 8 bases. The trim removed 6 bases at V and 4 bases at J, leaving 10 bases unmatched. Looked up from germline, CDR1 is LNHDA and CDR2 is SQIVND (reference sequence). CDR3 size: 15 residues. Here the CDR3 reads CASRPGQAASTEAFF. CDR3 DNA sequence: TGTGCCAGTAGGCCGGGACAGGCAGCCAGCACTGAAGCTTTCTTT.

The V and J genes are TRBV27 and TRBJ1-5; no reliable D call. The CDR3 loop spans 13 amino acids. Germline V gives CDR1 MNHEY, CDR2 SMNVEV (reference sequence). V was trimmed by 6 bases and J by 6 bases, leaving 12 bases between them. Here the CDR3 reads CASSITVIQPQHF. CDR3 bases: TGTGCCAGCAGCATCACCGTCATTCAGCCCCAGCATTTT.

This rearrangement joins TRBV5-1 to TRBJ2-1, with D possibly TRBD1 on 7 matching bases. With 0 bases removed from V and 8 bases from J, the gap between germline ends came to 15 bases. The CDR3 contains 15 residues. Germline assignment: CDR1 SGHRS and CDR2 YFSETQ. The CDR3 sequence: CASSLAGGTFDEQFF. The DNA of the CDR3 is TGCGCCAGCAGCTTGGCAGGGGGGACCTTTGATGAGCAGTTCTTC.

The CDR3 loop is CASSVAGGPSTDTQYF. Here the CDR3 DNA reads TGTGCCAGCAGCGTAGCTGGCGGGCCTAGCACAGATACGCAGTATTTT. The J gene is TRBJ2-3, the V gene TRBV9; D may be TRBD2 (5 bases). CDR1 SGDLS and CDR2 YYNGEE come from the germline V gene. The CDR3 runs 16 residues. Between the trimmed V and J ends, which lost 0 bases and 0 bases, there was a span of 11 bases.

In its sample, this clone was seen once. The chain recombines TRBV28 with TRBJ1-2, with D uncertain. CDR3 length: 14 amino acids. Trimming took 5 bases from V and 2 from J, leaving 12 bases between them. The V gene's germline CDR1 is MDHEN and CDR2 SYDVKM. The CDR3 loop is CASSPAGDNYGYTF. DNA for the CDR3: TGTGCCAGCAGTCCGGCAGGCGACAACTATGGCTACACCTTC.

The V call is TRBV5-1, the J call TRBJ2-3; D is perhaps TRBD2 (5 bases). V was shortened by 4 bases and J by 3 bases, with 9 bases between the two germline ends. Germline CDR1 SGHRS, CDR2 YFSETQ. This CDR3 has 13 amino acids. The CDR3 DNA is TGCGCCAGCAGCACGAGGGTTACAGATACGCAGTATTTT. This encodes CASSTRVTDTQYF.

The V and J genes are TRBV14 and TRBJ2-3; 7 positions match TRBD2. This CDR3 contains 16 residues. V shed 0 bases and J 5 bases; nucleotides not matched to a gene: 8. Germline CDR1 and CDR2: SGHDN and FVKESK. The CDR3 DNA follows: TGTGCCAGCAGCCAAGATATGGGGAGGGATAGAGATACGCAGTATTTT. This codes for CASSQDMGRDRDTQYF.

The rearrangement links TRBV6-1 to TRBJ1-1, with a possible D match to TRBD1 (6 bases). The V gene lost 8 bases and the J gene lost 0 bases, with 13 bases spanning the gap. Germline V gene lookup returns CDR1 MNHNS and CDR2 SASEGT. This CDR3 is 14 amino acids long. The CDR3 here is CASLLGGVNTEAFF. The CDR3 nucleotides read TGTGCCAGCCTCCTCGGGGGCGTGAACACTGAAGCTTTCTTT.

The chain has TRBV4-1 and TRBJ2-3; tentative D call: TRBD1 (6 bases). Germline V gives CDR1 MGHRA, CDR2 YSYEKL. V was clipped by 0 bases and J by 4 bases, with 17 bases between them. This CDR3 is 17 amino acids long. The CDR3 reads CASSQDGTGRAADTQYF. The CDR3 DNA sequence: TGCGCCAGCAGCCAAGATGGAACAGGGAGAGCGGCAGATACGCAGTATTTT.

The chain uses TRBV27 and TRBJ2-3; D possibly corresponds to TRBD1 (6 bases). V gave up 4 bases and J gave up 4 bases, with 12 bases separating them. The germline CDR1 and CDR2 sequences are MNHEY and SMNVEV (reference sequence). This CDR3 has 14 amino acids. In DNA form, the CDR3 reads TGTGCCAGCAGTTATATCCGGACAGCAGATACGCAGTATTTT. Its translation is CASSYIRTADTQYF.